These 14 T cell receptor beta chains share one sample of origin, sequenced in a study of blood T cell repertoires in COVID-19 (dated by TCRdb to the early 2020s). Receptors were amplified or captured by the immunoSEQ multiplex PCR assay. TCRdb mirrors the immuneACCESS table, restricted to in-frame sequences. Some clones are absent from its copies; in checked studies, under half trace to an unresolved V gene, and the reason for the others is unknown. The sample table shows some 170,000 clones, and 80% to 90% are seen once. The ten top clones hold 13% to 15% of the sample. The sample was PBMCs or T cells enriched from blood (not recorded which). These TCRs come from a man in his forties or fifties who had recovered from COVID-19.

This clone was seen more than once but under ten times. The genes are TRBV19 and TRBJ1-3, with D hard to call. CDR1 and CDR2 (germline): LNHDA, SQIVND (reference sequence). V lost 4 bases, J lost 0 bases, and 13 bases lay in between. The CDR3 consists of 16 residues. The CDR3 loop reads CASSRGGGNSGNTIYF. The CDR3 region has the DNA TGTGCCAGTAGTAGAGGCGGCGGAAACTCTGGAAACACCATATATTTT.

The J gene is TRBJ2-7, the V gene TRBV25-1; TRBD2 matches at 9 bases. V gave up 8 bases and J gave up 4 bases; unmatched junction bases: 9. Per germline, CDR1 MGHDK and CDR2 SYGVNS. This CDR3 is built from 14 residues. The DNA for the CDR3 is TGTGCCAGCGAAGGAGCGGGGGGCCGATACGAGCAGTACTTC. Protein product: CASEGAGGRYEQYF.

In DNA, the CDR3 is TGCAGCGTTTCAGACAGGGGGAGTTCACCCCTCCACTTT. Its protein is CSVSDRGSSPLHF. The V and J genes are TRBV29-1 and TRBJ1-6, with 9 bases that match TRBD1. The CDR3 is 13 residues long. V lost 5 bases, J lost 9 bases, and 5 bases stayed unmatched. Germline loops: CDR1 SQVTM, CDR2 ANQGSEA.

In this sample, this clone turned up once. The rearrangement links TRBV5-1 to TRBJ2-7; possibly TRBD2 for D (6 bases). The CDR3 is 16 residues long. The germline gives CDR1 SGHRS, CDR2 YFSETQ. V lost 0 bases and J 4 bases, leaving 17 bases between the germline ends. CDR3 nucleotides: TGCGCCAGCAGCTTGGAGGCGGGGACTCTGGCATACGAGCAGTACTTC. The encoded protein is CASSLEAGTLAYEQYF.

The chain links TRBV6-5 to TRBJ1-6; 7 bases agree with TRBD1. There are 12 residues in the CDR3. V gave up 6 bases and J gave up 16 bases; unmatched junction bases: 9. Germline values: CDR1 MNHEY, CDR2 SVGAGI. The CDR3 coding sequence is TGTGCCAGCAGGAGCGACAGGGTCGCTCTCCACTTT. It codes for CASRSDRVALHF.

About this clone itself: Given a much more abundant clone one base away, this may be a read error. CDR3: CASSFQGNTEAFF. CDR3 coding DNA: TGTGCCAGCAGTTTTCAGGGGAACACTGAAGCTTTCTTT. The J gene is TRBJ1-1, the V gene TRBV9, with D tentatively TRBD1 (5 bases). V was clipped by 5 bases and J by 1 base, with 9 bases between them. The germline V gene encodes CDR1 SGDLS and CDR2 YYNGEE. This CDR3 region has 13 residues. Looking up the rest from reference TRBV9 and TRBJ1-1 gives the full variable domain: DSGVTQTPKHLITATGQRVTLRCSPRSGDLSVYWYQQSLDQGLQFLIQYYNGEERAKGNILERFSAQQFPDLHSELNLSSLELGDSALYFCASSFQGNTEAFFGQGTRLTVV.

The chain has TRBV11-2 and TRBJ1-1; possible D gene TRBD1, 6 bases. Trimming cost V 9 bases and J 3 bases, with 14 bases left between them. Germline V gene data show CDR1 as SGHAT and CDR2 as FQNNGV. This CDR3 has 13 residues. CDR3 nucleotide sequence: TGTGCCAGTAAAGAAGACAGGCACACTGAAGCTTTCTTT. Translated: CASKEDRHTEAFF.

In its sample, this clone was seen many times. The rearrangement joins TRBV6-5 to TRBJ1-4; D is unclear. The germline V gene encodes CDR1 MNHEY and CDR2 SVGAGI. Between the trimmed V and J ends, which lost 6 bases and 6 bases, there was a span of 14 bases. The CDR3 sequence is 14 residues long. CDR3 in DNA: TGTGCCAGCAGATCTGGGAGTACAGATGAAAAACTGTTTTTT. Its protein is CASRSGSTDEKLFF.

The J gene is TRBJ2-7, the V gene TRBV5-6, with 8 bases fitting TRBD1. The germline V gene encodes CDR1 SGHDT and CDR2 YYEEEE. With 4 bases clipped from V and 2 bases from J, the junction kept 5 bases outside the gene matches. The CDR3 is made up of 14 amino acids. CDR3 DNA: TGTGCCAGCAGCCGGGACAGGACAACCTACGAGCAGTACTTC. This encodes CASSRDRTTYEQYF.

The chain carries TRBV5-5 and TRBJ2-2; the D gene is possibly TRBD1 (6 bases). Deletions cut 4 bases from V and 0 bases from J, with 13 bases between. Germline V gene sequence: CDR1 SGHKS, CDR2 YYEKEE (reference sequence). The CDR3 is 16 amino acids. CDR3 region: CASSVTGHSNTGELFF. CDR3 sequence (DNA): TGTGCCAGCAGCGTTACGGGACATTCGAACACCGGGGAGCTGTTTTTT.

The chain carries TRBV28 and TRBJ1-2; no clear D. Germline values: CDR1 MDHEN, CDR2 SYDVKM. Deletions cut 5 bases from V and 2 bases from J, with 12 bases between. There are 14 residues in the CDR3. Here the CDR3 reads CASSVPAENYGYTF. In DNA form, the CDR3 reads TGTGCCAGCAGTGTTCCGGCGGAAAACTATGGCTACACCTTC.

The rearrangement uses TRBV4-1 and TRBJ2-3, with TRBD2 matching 7 bases. CDR1 MGHRA and CDR2 YSYEKL come from the germline V gene. The CDR3 totals 16 residues. V dropped 5 bases and J dropped 0; count of bases not matched to a gene: 8. Written as DNA, the CDR3 is TGCGCCAGCAGCTGGCGGGGGAGCCCCAGCACAGATACGCAGTATTTT. Amino acid sequence: CASSWRGSPSTDTQYF.

The genes are TRBV6-5 and TRBJ2-5; D gene unclear. V gave up 7 bases and J gave up 7 bases, with 13 bases separating them. Germline V gene data show CDR1 as MNHEY and CDR2 as SVGAGI. The CDR3 runs 12 residues. The CDR3 DNA reads as TGTGCCAGCACCCTCTTCACAGCGACCCAGTACTTC. As protein: CASTLFTATQYF.

The chain carries TRBV7-6 and TRBJ2-7, with D perhaps matching TRBD2 (6 bases). The length of the CDR3 is 17 residues. Germline lookup yields CDR1 SGHVS and CDR2 FNYEAQ. V lost 1 base to trimming and J lost 1 base, with 17 bases between them. Written as DNA, the CDR3 is TGTGCCAGCAGCTTAGGCGGGGCAGGGCGGGGATCCTACGAGCAGTACTTC. Its protein is CASSLGGAGRGSYEQYF.